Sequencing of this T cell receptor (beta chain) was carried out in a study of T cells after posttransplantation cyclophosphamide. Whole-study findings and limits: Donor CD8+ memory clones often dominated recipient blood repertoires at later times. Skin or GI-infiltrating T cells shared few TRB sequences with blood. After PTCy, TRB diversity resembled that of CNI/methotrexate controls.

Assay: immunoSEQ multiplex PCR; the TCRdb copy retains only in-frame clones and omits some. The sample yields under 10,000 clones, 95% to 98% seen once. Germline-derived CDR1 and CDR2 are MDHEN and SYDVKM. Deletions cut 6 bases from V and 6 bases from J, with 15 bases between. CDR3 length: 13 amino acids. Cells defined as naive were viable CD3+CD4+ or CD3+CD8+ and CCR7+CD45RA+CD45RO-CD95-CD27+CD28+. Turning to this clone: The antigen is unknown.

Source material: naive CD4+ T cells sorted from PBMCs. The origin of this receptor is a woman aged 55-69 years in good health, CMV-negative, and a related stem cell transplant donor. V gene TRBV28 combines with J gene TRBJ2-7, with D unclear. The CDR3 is CASRRQVAGEQYF. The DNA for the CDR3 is TGTGCCAGCAGACGGCAGGTGGCTGGCGAGCAGTACTTC.